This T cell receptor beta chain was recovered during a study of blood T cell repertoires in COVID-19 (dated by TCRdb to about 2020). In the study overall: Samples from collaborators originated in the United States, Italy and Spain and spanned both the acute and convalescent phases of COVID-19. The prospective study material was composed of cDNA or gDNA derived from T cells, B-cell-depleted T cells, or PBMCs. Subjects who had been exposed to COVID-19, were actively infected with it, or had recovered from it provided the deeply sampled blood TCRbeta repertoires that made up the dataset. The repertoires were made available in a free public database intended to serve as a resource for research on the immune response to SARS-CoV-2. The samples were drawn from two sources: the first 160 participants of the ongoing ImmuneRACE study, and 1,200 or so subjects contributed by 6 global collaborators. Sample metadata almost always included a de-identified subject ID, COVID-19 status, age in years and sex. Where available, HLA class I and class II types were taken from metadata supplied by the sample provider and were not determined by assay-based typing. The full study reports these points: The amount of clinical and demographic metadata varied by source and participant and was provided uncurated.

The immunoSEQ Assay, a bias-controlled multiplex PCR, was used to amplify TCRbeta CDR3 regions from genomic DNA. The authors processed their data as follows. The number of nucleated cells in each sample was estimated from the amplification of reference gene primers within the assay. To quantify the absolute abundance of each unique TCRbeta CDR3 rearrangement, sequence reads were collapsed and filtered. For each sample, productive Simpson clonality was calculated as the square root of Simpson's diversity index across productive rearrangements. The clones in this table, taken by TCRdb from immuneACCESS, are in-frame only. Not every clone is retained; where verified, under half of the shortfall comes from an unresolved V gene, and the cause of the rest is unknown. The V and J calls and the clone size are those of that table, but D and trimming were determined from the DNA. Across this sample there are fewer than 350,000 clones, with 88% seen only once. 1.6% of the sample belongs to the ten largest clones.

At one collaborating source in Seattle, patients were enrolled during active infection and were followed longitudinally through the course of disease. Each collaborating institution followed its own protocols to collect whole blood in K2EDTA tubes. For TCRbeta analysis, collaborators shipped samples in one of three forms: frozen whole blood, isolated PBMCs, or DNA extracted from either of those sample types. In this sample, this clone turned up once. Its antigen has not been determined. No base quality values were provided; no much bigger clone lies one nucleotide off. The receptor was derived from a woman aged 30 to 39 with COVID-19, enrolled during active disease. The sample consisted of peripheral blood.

The CDR3 here reads CASSSPRGILVNEQFF. The DNA sequence follows: TGTGCCAGCAGCTCGCCCAGGGGGATTTTGGTCAATGAGCAGTTCTTC. The chain links TRBV7-9 with TRBJ2-1; the central 7 bases match TRBD1. According to the germline V gene (reference sequence), CDR1 reads SEHNR and CDR2 reads FQNEAQ. From its cysteine to its phenylalanine, the CDR3 spans 16 amino acids. Just CDR3 DNA is preserved here, 48 bases in frame from base 1. V ends up 4 bases short and J 6 bases short, with an unmatched junction base count of 12.